This is a list of T cell receptor beta chains from one sample in a study of T cell changes during pregnancy in multiple sclerosis. Produced via immunoSEQ multiplex PCR; TCRdb's table is partial and in-frame only. The table lists 79,000 or so clones, less than 95% of them singletons. Sequenced here: peripheral blood, sampled in the first trimester of pregnancy. These receptors came from a female donor in good health, enrolled as a control in a pregnancy study. Each CDR3 is given with its conserved first and last residue. Fields, in order: J gene, D gene, V gene, clone size, CDR3 DNA, CDR3 protein. D genes are given only for firm matches. Only part of the rows carry a size: once, few, many, or a class if the clone is expanded.

j_call: TRBJ1-2
d_call: TRBD1
v_call: TRBV7-3
clone_size: few
cdr3_nt: TGTGCCAGCAGCTTCGGACAGGGAGATGGCTACACCTTC
cdr3_aa: CASSFGQGDGYTF

j_call: TRBJ1-6
d_call: .
v_call: TRBV7-2
clone_size: .
cdr3_nt: TGTGCCAGCAGAAACGCCCAGGGGCCCAATTCACCCCTCCACTTT
cdr3_aa: CASRNAQGPNSPLHF

j_call: TRBJ1-2
d_call: TRBD1
v_call: TRBV30
clone_size: .
cdr3_nt: TGTGCCTGGAGGACAGGGGTAGGCTACACCTTC
cdr3_aa: CAWRTGVGYTF

j_call: TRBJ1-6
d_call: .
v_call: TRBV7-3
clone_size: .
cdr3_nt: TGTGCCAGCAGCTTAAATTCGGGGGGCAATTCACCCCTCCACTTT
cdr3_aa: CASSLNSGGNSPLHF

j_call: TRBJ1-2
d_call: .
v_call: TRBV5-1
clone_size: .
cdr3_nt: TGCGCCAGCAGCTTGGGCTCCCTAGCTACCTATGGCTACACCTTC
cdr3_aa: CASSLGSLATYGYTF

j_call: TRBJ2-1
d_call: TRBD2
v_call: TRBV15
clone_size: .
cdr3_nt: TGTGCCACCAGCAGTCCCCGGGGGGGGGCCTCGGATCGTGAGCAGTTCTTC
cdr3_aa: CATSSPRGGASDREQFF

j_call: TRBJ1-2
d_call: .
v_call: TRBV20-1
clone_size: .
cdr3_nt: TGCAGTGCTAGATCCGGGTATGGCTACACCTTC
cdr3_aa: CSARSGYGYTF

j_call: TRBJ1-2
d_call: TRBD1
v_call: TRBV5-1
clone_size: .
cdr3_nt: TGCGCCAGCAGCACCGGGACAGGGATGCTCCATGGCTACACCTTC
cdr3_aa: CASSTGTGMLHGYTF

j_call: TRBJ1-5
d_call: TRBD1
v_call: TRBV18
clone_size: .
cdr3_nt: TGTGCCAGCTCGGGGACAGGGAGCAATCAGCCCCAGCATTTT
cdr3_aa: CASSGTGSNQPQHF

j_call: TRBJ1-6
d_call: TRBD1
v_call: TRBV16
clone_size: few
cdr3_nt: TGTGCCAGCAGCCAAAGCCTGACAGGGGGCTACTCACCCCTCCACTTT
cdr3_aa: CASSQSLTGGYSPLHF

j_call: TRBJ1-2
d_call: TRBD1
v_call: TRBV7-9
clone_size: .
cdr3_nt: TGTGCCAGCAGCCCCAGACAGGGGAACTATGGCTACACCTTC
cdr3_aa: CASSPRQGNYGYTF

j_call: TRBJ2-1
d_call: .
v_call: TRBV7-2
clone_size: few
cdr3_nt: TGTGCCAGCAGCCCTTGGGGAGCGAGGAGGGATGAGCAGTTCTTC
cdr3_aa: CASSPWGARRDEQFF

j_call: TRBJ1-2
d_call: .
v_call: TRBV18
clone_size: .
cdr3_nt: TGTGCCAGCTCACCAGTCCTCCTGGCAGGCTACACCTTC
cdr3_aa: CASSPVLLAGYTF

j_call: TRBJ1-1
d_call: .
v_call: TRBV5-1
clone_size: .
cdr3_nt: TGCGCCAGCAGCATCCCGAGCACTGAAGCTTTCTTT
cdr3_aa: CASSIPSTEAFF

j_call: TRBJ2-3
d_call: TRBD2
v_call: TRBV9
clone_size: .
cdr3_nt: TGTGCCAGCAGCGCTAGCGGGTCGACTGTGGATACGCAGTATTTT
cdr3_aa: CASSASGSTVDTQYF

j_call: TRBJ1-1
d_call: TRBD1
v_call: TRBV2
clone_size: .
cdr3_nt: TGTGCCAGCAGTGAGGGGGACAGGGGGCGCCGGGGGACTGAAGCTTTCTTT
cdr3_aa: CASSEGDRGRRGTEAFF

j_call: TRBJ1-1
d_call: .
v_call: TRBV9
clone_size: .
cdr3_nt: TGTGCCAGCAGCGTAGGGGTGGGGCCGAACACTGAAGCTTTCTTT
cdr3_aa: CASSVGVGPNTEAFF

j_call: TRBJ2-5
d_call: TRBD2
v_call: TRBV7-2
clone_size: .
cdr3_nt: TGTGCCAGCAGCTTAGGGACTAGCTTGCCAGAGACCCAGTACTTC
cdr3_aa: CASSLGTSLPETQYF

j_call: TRBJ1-1
d_call: .
v_call: TRBV28
clone_size: .
cdr3_nt: TGTGCCAGCAGTTCACGTAGCACAGGGACTGAAGCTTTCTTT
cdr3_aa: CASSSRSTGTEAFF

j_call: TRBJ1-6
d_call: TRBD1
v_call: TRBV27
clone_size: .
cdr3_nt: TGTGCCAGCCGGGACAGGGTAATCTCACCCCTCCACTTT
cdr3_aa: CASRDRVISPLHF

j_call: TRBJ2-7
d_call: TRBD2
v_call: TRBV5-4
clone_size: .
cdr3_nt: TGTGCCAGCAGGAGCGGGGCAGGGCCCTACGAGCAGTACTTC
cdr3_aa: CASRSGAGPYEQYF

j_call: TRBJ2-5
d_call: .
v_call: TRBV10-1
clone_size: .
cdr3_nt: TGCGCCAGAAGTGGGGGGCTCGGGGAGACCCAGTACTTC
cdr3_aa: CARSGGLGETQYF

j_call: TRBJ1-1
d_call: TRBD1
v_call: TRBV9
clone_size: .
cdr3_nt: TGTGCCAGCAGCGTAGGGGGACAGGGGGTCCTGGGGACTGAAGCTTTCTTT
cdr3_aa: CASSVGGQGVLGTEAFF

j_call: TRBJ1-5
d_call: TRBD1
v_call: TRBV13
clone_size: .
cdr3_nt: TGTGCCAGCAGCTTAGGCCCTACCGTCGGGACAGGGGCGTTCAATCAGCCCCAGCATTTT
cdr3_aa: CASSLGPTVGTGAFNQPQHF

j_call: TRBJ2-3
d_call: TRBD2
v_call: TRBV27
clone_size: .
cdr3_nt: TGTGCCAGTTATAGCGGGGGAAGCACAGATACGCAGTATTTT
cdr3_aa: CASYSGGSTDTQYF

j_call: TRBJ1-5
d_call: .
v_call: TRBV20-1
clone_size: .
cdr3_nt: TGCAGTGCTAGCCTCAGCGAGCCCCAGCATTTT
cdr3_aa: CSASLSEPQHF

j_call: TRBJ1-4
d_call: TRBD1
v_call: TRBV5-6
clone_size: .
cdr3_nt: TGTGCCAGCAGCGGATACAGGGGGGCAACTAATGAAAAACTGTTTTTT
cdr3_aa: CASSGYRGATNEKLFF

j_call: TRBJ1-1
d_call: .
v_call: TRBV19
clone_size: .
cdr3_nt: TGTGCCAGTAGGACAGCCCCGAACACTGAAGCTTTCTTT
cdr3_aa: CASRTAPNTEAFF

j_call: TRBJ1-4
d_call: .
v_call: TRBV18
clone_size: .
cdr3_nt: TGTGCCAGCTCACGTGTTTCAATTGAAAAACTGTTTTTT
cdr3_aa: CASSRVSIEKLFF

j_call: TRBJ2-7
d_call: .
v_call: TRBV30
clone_size: .
cdr3_nt: TGTGCCTGGGGTCCGGGGAGACCTCCCTACGAGCAGTACTTC
cdr3_aa: CAWGPGRPPYEQYF

j_call: TRBJ1-5
d_call: .
v_call: TRBV27
clone_size: .
cdr3_nt: TGTGCCAGCAGGGAGGGGCGGGTCTTCAATCAGCCCCAGCATTTT
cdr3_aa: CASREGRVFNQPQHF

j_call: TRBJ1-1
d_call: .
v_call: TRBV21-1
clone_size: few
cdr3_nt: TGTGCCAGCATCGCTCCGGGACACCTCACTGAAGCTTTCTTT
cdr3_aa: CASIAPGHLTEAFF

j_call: TRBJ2-5
d_call: .
v_call: TRBV4-2
clone_size: .
cdr3_nt: TGTGCCAGCAGCCTCCTGGCGGGACGGGGACAAGAGACCCAGTACTTC
cdr3_aa: CASSLLAGRGQETQYF

j_call: TRBJ2-7
d_call: .
v_call: TRBV7-2
clone_size: .
cdr3_nt: TGTGCCAGCAGCTTAACGGCGGGGCGCGGTTACGAGCAGTACTTC
cdr3_aa: CASSLTAGRGYEQYF

j_call: TRBJ2-1
d_call: TRBD2
v_call: TRBV2
clone_size: .
cdr3_nt: TGTGCCAGCAGCGCACCCCGACAAACTAGCGGGGTTAACAATGAGCAGTTCTTC
cdr3_aa: CASSAPRQTSGVNNEQFF

j_call: TRBJ1-1
d_call: .
v_call: TRBV9
clone_size: .
cdr3_nt: TGTGCCAGCAGCGGCGGGGGCACTGAAGCTTTCTTT
cdr3_aa: CASSGGGTEAFF

j_call: TRBJ2-7
d_call: .
v_call: TRBV5-1
clone_size: .
cdr3_nt: TGCGCCAGCAGCTTGGCCGCCGTGGGGGGACCCTACGAGCAGTACTTC
cdr3_aa: CASSLAAVGGPYEQYF

j_call: TRBJ2-1
d_call: .
v_call: TRBV4-2
clone_size: .
cdr3_nt: TGTGCCAGCACAGGGGGGCAGAATGAGCAGTTCTTC
cdr3_aa: CASTGGQNEQFF

j_call: TRBJ2-7
d_call: .
v_call: TRBV4-1
clone_size: .
cdr3_nt: TGCGCCAGCAGCCGAGAGGGGGGGAGCTCCTACGAGCAGTACTTC
cdr3_aa: CASSREGGSSYEQYF

j_call: TRBJ1-6
d_call: TRBD1
v_call: TRBV5-6
clone_size: .
cdr3_nt: TGTGCCAGCAGCGTGGGACAGAGCTCCTATAATTCACCCCTCCACTTT
cdr3_aa: CASSVGQSSYNSPLHF

j_call: TRBJ2-3
d_call: .
v_call: TRBV27
clone_size: .
cdr3_nt: TGTGCCAGCAGCAATAAGTATAAGTCGCGGGGACGAGACACAGATACGCAGTATTTT
cdr3_aa: CASSNKYKSRGRDTDTQYF

j_call: TRBJ1-4
d_call: .
v_call: TRBV4-3
clone_size: .
cdr3_nt: TGCGCCAGCAGCCAAGGCAATAGCGGGAATGAAAAACTGTTTTTT
cdr3_aa: CASSQGNSGNEKLFF

j_call: TRBJ2-7
d_call: TRBD1
v_call: TRBV27
clone_size: .
cdr3_nt: TGTGCCAGCAGTTTATCGTACAGGGGAGAAGACGAGCAGTACTTC
cdr3_aa: CASSLSYRGEDEQYF

j_call: TRBJ2-1
d_call: .
v_call: TRBV19
clone_size: .
cdr3_nt: TGTGCCAGTAGTGTGCAGTGGGCATCCTACAATGAGCAGTTCTTC
cdr3_aa: CASSVQWASYNEQFF

j_call: TRBJ2-3
d_call: TRBD2
v_call: TRBV19
clone_size: .
cdr3_nt: TGTGCCAGTAGTACCCCGGGAGGATCTAGCACAGATACGCAGTATTTT
cdr3_aa: CASSTPGGSSTDTQYF

j_call: TRBJ1-3
d_call: TRBD1
v_call: TRBV27
clone_size: .
cdr3_nt: TGTGCCAGCAGTTTAATCGGGACAGGAACTGGAAACACCATATATTTT
cdr3_aa: CASSLIGTGTGNTIYF

j_call: TRBJ2-7
d_call: .
v_call: TRBV15
clone_size: once
cdr3_nt: TGTGCCGTGGGCGGGGGCCCCTACGAGCAGTACTTC
cdr3_aa: CAVGGGPYEQYF

j_call: TRBJ1-3
d_call: .
v_call: TRBV28
clone_size: .
cdr3_nt: TGTGCCAGCAGTTTGGGAGGGGATGGAAACACCATATATTTT
cdr3_aa: CASSLGGDGNTIYF

j_call: TRBJ1-2
d_call: .
v_call: TRBV6-4
clone_size: .
cdr3_nt: TGTGCCAGCAGTGTCTCGCCAGGGCCACTTCGTGGCTACACCTTC
cdr3_aa: CASSVSPGPLRGYTF

j_call: TRBJ2-3
d_call: .
v_call: TRBV11-2
clone_size: .
cdr3_nt: TGTGCCAGCAGAGACAGACAGGTCCCAGATACGCAGTATTTT
cdr3_aa: CASRDRQVPDTQYF

j_call: TRBJ1-2
d_call: .
v_call: TRBV4-3
clone_size: .
cdr3_nt: TGCGCCAGCAGCCAACTCGCGGAGAGACAGACTAACTATGGCTACACCTTC
cdr3_aa: CASSQLAERQTNYGYTF

j_call: TRBJ2-4
d_call: TRBD1
v_call: TRBV25-1
clone_size: .
cdr3_nt: TGTGCCAGCACTACAGGGGCGGGAAACATTCAGTACTTC
cdr3_aa: CASTTGAGNIQYF

j_call: TRBJ1-5
d_call: TRBD1
v_call: TRBV10-3
clone_size: .
cdr3_nt: TGTGCCACACAGCCCACAGGGGTGGGGCAGCCCCAGCATTTT
cdr3_aa: CATQPTGVGQPQHF

j_call: TRBJ2-7
d_call: TRBD1
v_call: TRBV5-1
clone_size: .
cdr3_nt: TGCGCCAGCAGACCCGGACAGGGGTTGGGCGAGCAGTACTTC
cdr3_aa: CASRPGQGLGEQYF

j_call: TRBJ2-5
d_call: .
v_call: TRBV5-1
clone_size: .
cdr3_nt: TGCGCCAGCAGCTTGGTCGTCGTGGGCGCGGGGGAGACCCAGTACTTC
cdr3_aa: CASSLVVVGAGETQYF

j_call: TRBJ2-3
d_call: .
v_call: TRBV2
clone_size: .
cdr3_nt: TGTGCCAGCAGTTGGACACACGGGGGTTCAACAGATACGCAGTATTTT
cdr3_aa: CASSWTHGGSTDTQYF

j_call: TRBJ1-6
d_call: TRBD1
v_call: TRBV6-1
clone_size: .
cdr3_nt: TGTGCCGGACAGGGGGTCTTGAATTCACCCCTCCACTTT
cdr3_aa: CAGQGVLNSPLHF

j_call: TRBJ1-5
d_call: .
v_call: TRBV28
clone_size: .
cdr3_nt: TGTGCCAGCAGTCAAGTTTGGGGGCATAGCAATCAGCCCCAGCATTTT
cdr3_aa: CASSQVWGHSNQPQHF

j_call: TRBJ1-2
d_call: TRBD1
v_call: TRBV6-5
clone_size: .
cdr3_nt: TGTGCCAGCCGAACGACAGGGGACTATGGCTACACCTTC
cdr3_aa: CASRTTGDYGYTF

j_call: TRBJ2-1
d_call: .
v_call: TRBV4-1
clone_size: .
cdr3_nt: TGCGCCAGCAGCCGACAGTTCGATGAGCAGTTCTTC
cdr3_aa: CASSRQFDEQFF